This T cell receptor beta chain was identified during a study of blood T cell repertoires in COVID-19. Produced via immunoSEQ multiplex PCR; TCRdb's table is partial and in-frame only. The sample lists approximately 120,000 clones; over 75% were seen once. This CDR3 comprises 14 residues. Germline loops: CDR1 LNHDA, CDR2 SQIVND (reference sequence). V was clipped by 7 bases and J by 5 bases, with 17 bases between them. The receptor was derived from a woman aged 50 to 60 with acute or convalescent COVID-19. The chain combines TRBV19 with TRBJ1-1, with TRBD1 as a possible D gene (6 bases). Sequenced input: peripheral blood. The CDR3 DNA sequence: TGTGCCAGTATTCAGGGGCGTTTTAGAACTGAAGCTTTCTTT. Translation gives CASIQGRFRTEAFF.